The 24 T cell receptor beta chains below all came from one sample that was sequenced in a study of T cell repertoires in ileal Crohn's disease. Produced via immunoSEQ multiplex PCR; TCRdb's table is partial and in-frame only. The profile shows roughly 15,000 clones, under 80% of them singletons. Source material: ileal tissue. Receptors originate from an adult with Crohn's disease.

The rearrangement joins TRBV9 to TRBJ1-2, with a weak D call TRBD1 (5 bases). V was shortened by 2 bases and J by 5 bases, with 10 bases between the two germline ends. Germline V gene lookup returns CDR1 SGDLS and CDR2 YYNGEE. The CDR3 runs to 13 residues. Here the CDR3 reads CASSVGGGYGYTF. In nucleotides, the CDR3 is TGTGCCAGCAGCGTGGGGGGTGGGTATGGCTACACCTTC. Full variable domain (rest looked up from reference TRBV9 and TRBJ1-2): DSGVTQTPKHLITATGQRVTLRCSPRSGDLSVYWYQQSLDQGLQFLIQYYNGEERAKGNILERFSAQQFPDLHSELNLSSLELGDSALYFCASSVGGGYGYTFGSGTRLTVV.

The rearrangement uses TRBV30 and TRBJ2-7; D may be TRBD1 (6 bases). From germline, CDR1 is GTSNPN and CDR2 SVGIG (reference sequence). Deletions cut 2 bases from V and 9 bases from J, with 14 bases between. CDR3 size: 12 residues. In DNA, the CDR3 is TGTGCCTGGAGTAGGCCACAGGGCAGGCAGTACTTC. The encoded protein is CAWSRPQGRQYF.

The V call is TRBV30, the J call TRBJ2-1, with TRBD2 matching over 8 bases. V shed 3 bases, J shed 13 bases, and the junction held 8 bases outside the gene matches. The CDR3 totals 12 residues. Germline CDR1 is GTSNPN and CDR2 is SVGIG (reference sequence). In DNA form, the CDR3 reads TGTGCCTGGAGCGGGGGGGCTGTTGCTCAGTTCTTC. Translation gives CAWSGGAVAQFF. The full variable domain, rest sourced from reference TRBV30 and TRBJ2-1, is SQTIHQWPATLVQPVGSPLSLECTVEGTSNPNLYWYRQAAGRGLQLLFYSVGIGQISSEVPQNLSASRPQDRQFILSSKKLLLSDSGFYLCAWSGGAVAQFFGPGTRLTVL.

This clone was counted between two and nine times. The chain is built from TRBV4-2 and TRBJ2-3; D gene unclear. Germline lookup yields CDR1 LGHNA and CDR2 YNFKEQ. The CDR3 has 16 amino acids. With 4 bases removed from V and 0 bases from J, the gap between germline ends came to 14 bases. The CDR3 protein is CASSPRSAGSTDTQYF. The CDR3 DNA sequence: TGTGCCAGCAGCCCAAGATCGGCCGGGAGCACAGATACGCAGTATTTT.

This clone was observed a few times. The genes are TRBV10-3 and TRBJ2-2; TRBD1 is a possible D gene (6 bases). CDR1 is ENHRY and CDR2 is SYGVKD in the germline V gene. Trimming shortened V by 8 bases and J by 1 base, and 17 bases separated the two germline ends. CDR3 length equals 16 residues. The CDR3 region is CAISVGAYLNTGELFF. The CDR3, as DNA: TGTGCCATCTCAGTGGGGGCCTATTTGAACACCGGGGAGCTGTTTTTT.

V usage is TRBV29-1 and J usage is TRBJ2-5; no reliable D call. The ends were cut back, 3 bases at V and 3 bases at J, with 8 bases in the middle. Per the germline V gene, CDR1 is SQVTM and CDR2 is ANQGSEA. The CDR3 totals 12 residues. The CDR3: CSVEGSEETQYF. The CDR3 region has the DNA TGCAGCGTTGAGGGCAGTGAAGAGACCCAGTACTTC.

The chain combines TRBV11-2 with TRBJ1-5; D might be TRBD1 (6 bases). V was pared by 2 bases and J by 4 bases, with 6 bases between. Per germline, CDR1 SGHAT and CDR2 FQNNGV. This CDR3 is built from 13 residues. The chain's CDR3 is CASSLQGNQPQHF. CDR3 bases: TGTGCCAGCAGCTTACAGGGGAATCAGCCCCAGCATTTT.

CDR3 residues: CASSLTSGSATDTQYF. CDR3 nucleotide sequence: TGCGCCAGCAGCCTGACTAGCGGGAGTGCGACAGATACGCAGTATTTT. V and J are TRBV5-1 and TRBJ2-3, with 12 nucleotides matching TRBD2. Germline CDR1 and CDR2: SGHRS and YFSETQ. J lost 3 bases, V lost 4 bases, and 6 bases had no gene match. The CDR3 runs to 16 residues.

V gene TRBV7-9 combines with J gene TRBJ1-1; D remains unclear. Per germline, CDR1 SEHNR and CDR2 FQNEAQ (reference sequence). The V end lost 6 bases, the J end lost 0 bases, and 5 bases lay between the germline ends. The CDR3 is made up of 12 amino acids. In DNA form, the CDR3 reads TGTGCCAGCAGACAGATGAACACTGAAGCTTTCTTT. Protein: CASRQMNTEAFF.

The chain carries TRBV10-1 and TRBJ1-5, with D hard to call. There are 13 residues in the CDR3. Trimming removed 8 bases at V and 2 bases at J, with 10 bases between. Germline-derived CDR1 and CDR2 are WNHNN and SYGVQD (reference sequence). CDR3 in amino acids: CASSYSGNQPQHF. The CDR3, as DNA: TGCGCCAGCTCTTACTCGGGCAATCAGCCCCAGCATTTT.

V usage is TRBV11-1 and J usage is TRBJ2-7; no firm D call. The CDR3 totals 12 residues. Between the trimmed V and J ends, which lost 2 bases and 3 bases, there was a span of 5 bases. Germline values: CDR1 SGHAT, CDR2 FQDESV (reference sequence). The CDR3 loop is CASSLQDYEQYF. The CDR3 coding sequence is TGTGCCAGCAGCTTACAGGACTACGAGCAGTACTTC.

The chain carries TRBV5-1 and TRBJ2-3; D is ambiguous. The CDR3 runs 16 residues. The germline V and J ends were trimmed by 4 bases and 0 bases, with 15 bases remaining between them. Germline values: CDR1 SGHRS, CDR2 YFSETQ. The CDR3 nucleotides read TGCGCCAGCAGCCCCGAGCTCGAGAGGAGCACAGATACGCAGTATTTT. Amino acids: CASSPELERSTDTQYF. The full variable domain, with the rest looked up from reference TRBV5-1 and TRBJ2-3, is KAGVTQTPRYLIKTRGQQVTLSCSPISGHRSVSWYQQTPGQGLQFLFEYFSETQRNKGNFPGRFSGRQFSNSRSEMNVSTLELGDSALYLCASSPELERSTDTQYFGPGTRLTVL.

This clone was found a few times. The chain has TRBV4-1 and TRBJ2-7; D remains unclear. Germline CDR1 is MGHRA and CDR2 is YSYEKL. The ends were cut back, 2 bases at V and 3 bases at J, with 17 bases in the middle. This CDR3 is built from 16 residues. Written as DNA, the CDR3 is TGCGCCAGCAGCCAACTCGAGACTGCTCCCCGCTACGAGCAGTACTTC. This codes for CASSQLETAPRYEQYF.

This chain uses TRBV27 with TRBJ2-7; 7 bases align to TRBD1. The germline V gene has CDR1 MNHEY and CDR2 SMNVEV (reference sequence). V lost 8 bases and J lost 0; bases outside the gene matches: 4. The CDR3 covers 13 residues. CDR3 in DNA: TGTGCCAGCGCCGACAGGGCCTCCTACGAGCAGTACTTC. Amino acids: CASADRASYEQYF.

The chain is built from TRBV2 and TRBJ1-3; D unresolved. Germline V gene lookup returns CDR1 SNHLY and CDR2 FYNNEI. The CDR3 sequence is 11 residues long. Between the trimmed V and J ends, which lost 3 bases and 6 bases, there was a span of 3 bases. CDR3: CASSDQNTIYF. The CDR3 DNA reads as TGTGCCAGCAGTGATCAAAACACCATATATTTT.

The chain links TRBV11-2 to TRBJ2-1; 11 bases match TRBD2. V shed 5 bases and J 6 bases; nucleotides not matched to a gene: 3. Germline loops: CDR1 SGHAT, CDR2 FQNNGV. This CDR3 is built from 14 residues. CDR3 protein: CASSGTSGSNEQFF. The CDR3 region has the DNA TGTGCCAGCAGCGGGACTAGCGGCAGCAATGAGCAGTTCTTC.

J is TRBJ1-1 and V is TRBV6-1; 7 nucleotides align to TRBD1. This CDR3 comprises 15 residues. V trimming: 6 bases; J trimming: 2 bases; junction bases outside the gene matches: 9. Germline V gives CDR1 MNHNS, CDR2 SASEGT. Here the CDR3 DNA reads TGTGCCAGCAGGAGGACAGGCCGCGGAAACACTGAAGCTTTCTTT. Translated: CASRRTGRGNTEAFF.

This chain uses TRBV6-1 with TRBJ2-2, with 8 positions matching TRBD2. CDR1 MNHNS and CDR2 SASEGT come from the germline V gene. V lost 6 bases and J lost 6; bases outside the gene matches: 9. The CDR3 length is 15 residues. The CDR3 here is CASRAGGAVAGELFF. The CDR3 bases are TGTGCCAGCAGGGCGGGGGGCGCGGTTGCCGGGGAGCTGTTTTTT.

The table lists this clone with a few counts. The CDR3 is CAISEGQGTGNTIYF. CDR3 DNA: TGTGCCATCAGTGAGGGCCAGGGTACAGGAAACACCATATATTTT. This sequence joins TRBV10-3 and TRBJ1-3; maybe TRBD1 (5 bases). There are 15 residues in the CDR3. The germline V gene has CDR1 ENHRY and CDR2 SYGVKD. The V gene lost 2 bases and the J gene lost 4 bases, with 12 bases spanning the gap.

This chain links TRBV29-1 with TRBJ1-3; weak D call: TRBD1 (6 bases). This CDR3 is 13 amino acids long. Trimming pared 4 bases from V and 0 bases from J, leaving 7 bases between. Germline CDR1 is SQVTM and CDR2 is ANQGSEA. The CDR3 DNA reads TGCAGCGTTGTAGGGGGCTCTGGAAACACCATATATTTT. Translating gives CSVVGGSGNTIYF.

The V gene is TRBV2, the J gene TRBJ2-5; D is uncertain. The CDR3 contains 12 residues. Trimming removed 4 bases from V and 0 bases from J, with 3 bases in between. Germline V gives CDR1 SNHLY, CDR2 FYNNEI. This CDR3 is CASSADQETQYF. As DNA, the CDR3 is TGTGCCAGCAGTGCGGACCAAGAGACCCAGTACTTC. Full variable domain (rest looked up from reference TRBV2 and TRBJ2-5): EPEVTQTPSHQVTQMGQEVILRCVPISNHLYFYWYRQILGQKVEFLVSFYNNEISEKSEIFDDQFSVERPDGSNFTLKIRSTKLEDSAMYFCASSADQETQYFGPGTRLLVL.

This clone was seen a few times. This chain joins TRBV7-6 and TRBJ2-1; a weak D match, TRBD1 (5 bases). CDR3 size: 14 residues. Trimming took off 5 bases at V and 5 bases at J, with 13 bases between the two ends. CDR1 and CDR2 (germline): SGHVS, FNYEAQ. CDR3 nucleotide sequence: TGTGCCAGCAGCCCCGTTTGGGGCGACAATGAGCAGTTCTTC. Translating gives CASSPVWGDNEQFF.

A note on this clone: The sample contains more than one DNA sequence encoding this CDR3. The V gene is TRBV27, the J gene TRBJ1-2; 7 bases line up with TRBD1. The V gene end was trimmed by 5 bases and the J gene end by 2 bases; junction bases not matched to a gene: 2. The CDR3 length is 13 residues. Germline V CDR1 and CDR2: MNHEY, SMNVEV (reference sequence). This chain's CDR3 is CASSPGQNYGYTF. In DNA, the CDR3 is TGTGCCAGCAGTCCGGGACAGAACTATGGCTACACCTTC.

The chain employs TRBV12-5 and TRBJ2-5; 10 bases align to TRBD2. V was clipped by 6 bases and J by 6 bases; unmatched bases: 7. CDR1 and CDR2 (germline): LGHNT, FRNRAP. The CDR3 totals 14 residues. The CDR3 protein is CASGAAGGQKTQYF. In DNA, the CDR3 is TGTGCTAGTGGCGCAGCGGGGGGGCAAAAGACCCAGTACTTC. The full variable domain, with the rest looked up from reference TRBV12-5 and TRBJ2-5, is DARVTQTPRHKVTEMGQEVTMRCQPILGHNTVFWYRQTMMQGLELLAYFRNRAPLDDSGMPKDRFSAEMPDATLATLKIQPSEPRDSAVYFCASGAAGGQKTQYFGPGTRLLVL.